The TCR beta chain under discussion was sequenced for a study of control samples from healthy donors and cancer patients. Method: immunoSEQ multiplex PCR; TCRdb's copy keeps in-frame clones and lacks some. The data show around 85,000 clones, around 94% seen once. The CDR3 has 12 residues. The V end lost 2 bases, the J end lost 5 bases, and 6 bases lay between the germline ends. This TCR was sampled from a woman younger than 30 in good health. The chain has TRBV12-3 or TRBV12-4 and TRBJ2-5; no reliable D call. Sequencing was carried out using blood. CDR3 region: CASSLFRETQYF. DNA for the CDR3: TGTGCCAGCAGTTTATTTCGGGAGACCCAGTACTTC.